Below, 22 T cell receptor beta chains from the same sample are listed, as sequenced in a study of T cell changes during pregnancy in multiple sclerosis. The repertoire was sequenced with immunoSEQ multiplex PCR; TCRdb's copy has only in-frame clones and lacks some. The table has some 100,000 clones, 90% to 95% seen once. Sequenced material: peripheral blood, taken before pregnancy. The receptors here all came from a female donor with multiple sclerosis, enrolled in a pregnancy study.

CDR3 sequence (DNA): TGTGCCAGTAGTATCGATGGACAGCCGAACACTGAAGCTTTCTTT. This encodes CASSIDGQPNTEAFF. The chain links TRBV19 to TRBJ1-1; maybe TRBD1 (6 bases). V gave up 3 bases and J gave up 1 base, with 12 bases separating them. Germline CDR1 reads LNHDA; CDR2 reads SQIVND (reference sequence). The CDR3 is made up of 15 amino acids.

The chain couples TRBV4-2 to TRBJ1-4, with D maybe TRBD1 (6 bases). CDR1 and CDR2 from the germline V gene are LGHNA and YNFKEQ. Trimming shortened V by 0 bases and J by 7 bases, and 15 bases separated the two germline ends. The CDR3 covers 16 residues. Written as DNA, the CDR3 is TGTGCCAGCAGCCAAGATTCGGGGCAGGGGCTTGAAAAACTGTTTTTT. Encoded protein: CASSQDSGQGLEKLFF.

The chain is built from TRBV25-1 and TRBJ2-2; 7 nucleotides align to TRBD1. The trim removed 7 bases at V and 3 bases at J, leaving 5 bases unmatched. The CDR3 length is 14 residues. The V gene's germline CDR1 is MGHDK and CDR2 SYGVNS. CDR3 amino acids: CASKRQGDTGELFF. The CDR3 nucleotides read TGTGCCAGCAAGAGGCAGGGGGACACCGGGGAGCTGTTTTTT. Full variable domain (missing parts from reference TRBV25-1 and TRBJ2-2): EADIYQTPRYLVIGTGKKITLECSQTMGHDKMYWYQQDPGMELHLIHYSYGVNSTEKGDLSSESTVSRIRTEHFPLTLESARPSHTSQYLCASKRQGDTGELFFGEGSRLTVL.

The rearrangement joins TRBV6-5 to TRBJ2-7, with 8 positions matching TRBD1. The CDR3 is made up of 14 amino acids. J gave up 2 bases and V 7 bases, and 7 bases lay outside the gene matches. Germline CDR1 is MNHEY and CDR2 is SVGAGI. The CDR3 region has the DNA TGTGCCAGCAAAATCGACAGGGGCGCCTACGAGCAGTACTTC. Translation: CASKIDRGAYEQYF.

The rearrangement uses TRBV30 and TRBJ2-5, with a possible D match to TRBD2 (7 bases). The CDR3 is made up of 15 amino acids. Germline V gene lookup returns CDR1 GTSNPN and CDR2 SVGIG (reference sequence). The V gene lost 0 bases and the J gene lost 1 base, with 12 bases spanning the gap. The CDR3 DNA reads TGTGCCTGGAGTGTAAGGGGAGGGGGCCAAGAGACCCAGTACTTC. It yields the protein CAWSVRGGGQETQYF.

The J gene is TRBJ1-5, the V gene TRBV11-2; D is unclear. This CDR3 is built from 15 residues. V shed 2 bases and J shed 6 bases, with 14 bases lying between them. Germline values: CDR1 SGHAT, CDR2 FQNNGV. The CDR3 region is CASSLSPTGIQPQHF. The CDR3 DNA reads TGTGCCAGCAGCTTAAGTCCTACCGGGATTCAGCCCCAGCATTTT.

The chain employs TRBV4-3 and TRBJ2-7; TRBD1 aligns across 11 bases. In germline, CDR1 is LGHNA, CDR2 YSLEER. The CDR3 length is 15 residues. V dropped 4 bases and J dropped 2; count of bases not matched to a gene: 4. This chain's CDR3 is CASSPGQGGPYEQYF. The CDR3 bases are TGCGCCAGCAGCCCGGGACAGGGGGGCCCCTACGAGCAGTACTTC.

The chain recombines TRBV19 with TRBJ2-1, with D maybe TRBD2 (6 bases). Trimming left V 1 base short and J 5 bases short, with 12 bases between. From germline, CDR1 is LNHDA and CDR2 SQIVND (reference sequence). This CDR3 has 15 amino acids. CDR3 sequence: CASSIAQDYNNEQFF. The CDR3 DNA sequence: TGTGCCAGTAGTATAGCCCAGGACTACAACAATGAGCAGTTCTTC.

The chain links TRBV27 to TRBJ1-3; 7 bases fit TRBD1. V was pared by 6 bases and J by 0 bases, with 5 bases of the junction left unmatched. The CDR3 loop spans 15 amino acids. CDR1 MNHEY and CDR2 SMNVEV come from the germline V gene (reference sequence). The CDR3 sequence: CASSLDRASGNTIYF. The CDR3 nucleotides are TGTGCCAGCAGCCTTGACAGGGCCTCTGGAAACACCATATATTTT.

The V and J genes are TRBV27 and TRBJ2-7; no clear D. The V and J ends lost 0 bases and 6 bases respectively, with 6 bases between them. This CDR3 has 12 amino acids. CDR1 and CDR2 (germline): MNHEY, SMNVEV (reference sequence). The CDR3 reads CASSLSPREQYF. In DNA form, the CDR3 reads TGTGCCAGCAGTTTATCTCCCCGCGAGCAGTACTTC.

This rearrangement joins TRBV30 to TRBJ2-7, with a tentative D call TRBD2 (5 bases). The V gene's germline CDR1 is GTSNPN and CDR2 SVGIG (reference sequence). The CDR3 is 13 residues long. V was trimmed by 1 base and J by 2 bases, leaving 9 bases between them. The CDR3 sequence is CAWSDGVTYEQYF. As DNA, the CDR3 is TGTGCCTGGAGTGACGGGGTTACCTACGAGCAGTACTTC.

For the CDR3, the DNA is TGTGCCAGTAGTATAGTTGCGGGCGCTGAAGCTTTCTTT. This encodes CASSIVAGAEAFF. V usage is TRBV19 and J usage is TRBJ1-1, with unresolved D. Trimming took off 1 base at V and 6 bases at J, with 9 bases between the two ends. Germline CDR1 LNHDA, CDR2 SQIVND (reference sequence). This CDR3 has 13 amino acids.

The V call is TRBV30, the J call TRBJ2-7, with TRBD2 matching over 12 bases. J was trimmed by 3 bases and V by 5 bases; bases with no gene match: 5. This CDR3 contains 14 residues. Germline loops: CDR1 GTSNPN, CDR2 SVGIG (reference sequence). The CDR3 loop is CAWASTSGSYEQYF. The CDR3 nucleotides read TGTGCCTGGGCCTCGACTAGCGGGAGCTACGAGCAGTACTTC.

Comments on this clone: Other DNA sequences in this sample translate to the same CDR3. J is TRBJ1-5 and V is TRBV19; 7 nucleotides align to TRBD1. Germline assignment: CDR1 LNHDA and CDR2 SQIVND (reference sequence). The length of the CDR3 is 14 residues. The J segment lost 5 bases and the V segment lost 1 base, leaving 2 bases of the junction unmatched. CDR3: CASSIGQGYQPQHF. The CDR3 DNA sequence: TGTGCCAGTAGTATAGGACAGGGATATCAGCCCCAGCATTTT.

This chain links TRBV29-1 with TRBJ2-1; 7 bases line up with TRBD2. Germline-derived CDR1 and CDR2 are SQVTM and ANQGSEA. This CDR3 comprises 15 residues. Unmatched junction bases numbered 11, after V lost 1 base and J lost 8 bases. Here the CDR3 reads CSVEGLGEGSYEQFF. The CDR3 region has the DNA TGCAGCGTTGAAGGCTTAGGGGAGGGAAGCTATGAGCAGTTCTTC.

CDR3 amino acids: CASSSTSGSETQYF. The CDR3 DNA is TGTGCCAGCAGTTCGACTAGCGGGAGTGAGACCCAGTACTTC. The chain couples TRBV6-5 to TRBJ2-5; 12 nucleotides align to TRBD2. V lost 4 bases and J lost 5; bases outside the gene matches: 2. This CDR3 is built from 14 residues. From germline, CDR1 is MNHEY and CDR2 SVGAGI.

The chain links TRBV28 to TRBJ2-1, with 9 bases identical to TRBD1. Germline assignment: CDR1 MDHEN and CDR2 SYDVKM. The junction had 8 bases not matched to a gene; V was cut back by 6 bases and J by 2 bases. This CDR3 spans 16 amino acids. This chain's CDR3 is CASRTLTGGPYNEQFF. The CDR3 DNA is TGTGCCAGCAGGACCCTGACAGGGGGTCCCTACAATGAGCAGTTCTTC.

For this clone: Additional DNA sequences in this sample encode the identical CDR3. The chain is built from TRBV9 and TRBJ1-2; TRBD1 is a possible D gene (6 bases). The V end lost 3 bases, the J end lost 5 bases, and 8 bases lay between the germline ends. Germline assignment: CDR1 SGDLS and CDR2 YYNGEE. CDR3 length: 12 amino acids. Here the CDR3 DNA reads TGTGCCAGCAGCGACAGGGTTTATGGCTACACCTTC. Its translation: CASSDRVYGYTF.

The V and J genes are TRBV29-1 and TRBJ1-2; 9 bases align to TRBD1. V was clipped by 3 bases and J by 8 bases; unmatched bases: 4. The CDR3 loop spans 12 amino acids. From germline, CDR1 is SQVTM and CDR2 ANQGSEA. CDR3 nucleotide sequence: TGCAGCGTTGAGGGACAGGGCCGGGGCTACACCTTC. Translated: CSVEGQGRGYTF.

The chain links TRBV28 to TRBJ2-5; TRBD2 aligns across 7 bases. Germline values: CDR1 MDHEN, CDR2 SYDVKM. J lost 4 bases, V lost 7 bases, and 12 bases had no gene match. There are 15 residues in the CDR3. The CDR3 loop reads CASNGGSRLGETQYF. CDR3 coding DNA: TGTGCCAGCAATGGCGGGAGTAGGTTAGGAGAGACCCAGTACTTC. The variable domain in full, completed from reference TRBV28 and TRBJ2-5, reads DVKVTQSSRYLVKRTGEKVFLECVQDMDHENMFWYRQDPGLGLRLIYFSYDVKMKEKGDIPEGYSVSREKKERFSLILESASTNQTSMYLCASNGGSRLGETQYFGPGTRLLVL.

The CDR3 sequence: CASSEVGGLNTDTQYF. In DNA, the CDR3 is TGTGCCAGCAGTGAAGTCGGGGGACTGAACACAGATACGCAGTATTTT. The V call is TRBV2, the J call TRBJ2-3, with D possibly being TRBD2 (6 bases). The CDR3 has 16 residues. V was pared by 1 base and J by 2 bases, with 13 bases between. Germline V CDR1 and CDR2: SNHLY, FYNNEI.

The chain recombines TRBV2 with TRBJ1-2, with 12 nucleotides matching TRBD1. With V trimmed by 4 bases and J by 6 bases, 12 bases remained unmatched. The CDR3 runs to 17 residues. Germline loops: CDR1 SNHLY, CDR2 FYNNEI. As DNA, the CDR3 is TGTGCCAGCAGTGGTGGGACAGGGGGCCTTGGGATGGATGGCTACACCTTC. It yields the protein CASSGGTGGLGMDGYTF.